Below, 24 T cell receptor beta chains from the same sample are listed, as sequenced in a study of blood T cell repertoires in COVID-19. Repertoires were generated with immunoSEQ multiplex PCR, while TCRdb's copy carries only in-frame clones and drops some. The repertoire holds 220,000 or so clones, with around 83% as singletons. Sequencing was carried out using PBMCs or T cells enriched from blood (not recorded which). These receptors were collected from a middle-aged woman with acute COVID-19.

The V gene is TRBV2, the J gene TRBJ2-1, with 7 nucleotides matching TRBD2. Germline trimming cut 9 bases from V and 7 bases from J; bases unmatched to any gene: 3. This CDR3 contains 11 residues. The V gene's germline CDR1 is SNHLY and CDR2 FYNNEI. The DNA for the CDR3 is TGTGCCAGTCAAGCGGGAAATGAGCAGTTCTTC. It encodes CASQAGNEQFF.

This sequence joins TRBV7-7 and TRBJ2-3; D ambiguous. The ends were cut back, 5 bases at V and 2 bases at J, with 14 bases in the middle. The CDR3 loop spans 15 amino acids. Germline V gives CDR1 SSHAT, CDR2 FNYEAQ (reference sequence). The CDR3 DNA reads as TGTGCCAGCAGCCAAGGTGGGCTACACACAGATACGCAGTATTTT. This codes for CASSQGGLHTDTQYF.

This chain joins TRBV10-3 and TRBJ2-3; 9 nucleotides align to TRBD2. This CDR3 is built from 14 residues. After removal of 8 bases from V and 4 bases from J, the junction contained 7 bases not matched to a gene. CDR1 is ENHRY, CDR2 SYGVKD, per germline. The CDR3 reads CAIGDSGGPDTQYF. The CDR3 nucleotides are TGTGCCATCGGGGATAGCGGGGGACCAGATACGCAGTATTTT.

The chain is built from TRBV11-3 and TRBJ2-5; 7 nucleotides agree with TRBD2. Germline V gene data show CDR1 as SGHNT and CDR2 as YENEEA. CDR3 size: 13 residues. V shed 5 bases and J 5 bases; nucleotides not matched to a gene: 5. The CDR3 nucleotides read TGTGCCAGCAGCCCGACTAGCTTGGAGACCCAGTACTTC. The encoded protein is CASSPTSLETQYF.

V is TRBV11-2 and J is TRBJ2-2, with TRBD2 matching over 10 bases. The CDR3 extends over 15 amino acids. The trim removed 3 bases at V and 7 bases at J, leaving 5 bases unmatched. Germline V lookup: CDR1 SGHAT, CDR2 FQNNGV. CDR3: CASSFTSGTSGELFF. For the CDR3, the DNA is TGTGCCAGCAGCTTCACTAGCGGGACTAGCGGGGAGCTGTTTTTT.

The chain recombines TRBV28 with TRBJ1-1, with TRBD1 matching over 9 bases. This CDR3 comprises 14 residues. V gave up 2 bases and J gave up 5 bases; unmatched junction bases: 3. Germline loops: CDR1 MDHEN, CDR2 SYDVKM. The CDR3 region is CASSLTQGATEAFF. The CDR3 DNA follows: TGTGCCAGCAGTTTAACACAGGGGGCTACTGAAGCTTTCTTT.

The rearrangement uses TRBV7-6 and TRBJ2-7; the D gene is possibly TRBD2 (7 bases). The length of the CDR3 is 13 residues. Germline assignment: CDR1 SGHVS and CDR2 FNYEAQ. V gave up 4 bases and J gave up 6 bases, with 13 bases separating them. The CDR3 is CASSYGGPGEQYF. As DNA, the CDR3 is TGTGCCAGCAGCTACGGGGGGCCGGGCGAGCAGTACTTC.

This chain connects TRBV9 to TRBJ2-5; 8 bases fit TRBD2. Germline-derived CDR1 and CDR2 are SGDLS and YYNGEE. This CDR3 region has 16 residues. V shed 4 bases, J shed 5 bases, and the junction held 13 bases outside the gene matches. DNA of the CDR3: TGTGCCAGCAGCCCAGTCAGGGCGGGAGGCAGGGAGACCCAGTACTTC. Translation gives CASSPVRAGGRETQYF. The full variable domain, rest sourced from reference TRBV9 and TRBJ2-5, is DSGVTQTPKHLITATGQRVTLRCSPRSGDLSVYWYQQSLDQGLQFLIQYYNGEERAKGNILERFSAQQFPDLHSELNLSSLELGDSALYFCASSPVRAGGRETQYFGPGTRLLVL.

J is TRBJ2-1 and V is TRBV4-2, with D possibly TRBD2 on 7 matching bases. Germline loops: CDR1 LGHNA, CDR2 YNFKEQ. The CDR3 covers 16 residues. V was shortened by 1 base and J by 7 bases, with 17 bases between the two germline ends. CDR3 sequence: CASSQGVGGPINEQFF. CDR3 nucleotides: TGTGCCAGCAGCCAAGGCGTGGGGGGGCCGATTAATGAGCAGTTCTTC.

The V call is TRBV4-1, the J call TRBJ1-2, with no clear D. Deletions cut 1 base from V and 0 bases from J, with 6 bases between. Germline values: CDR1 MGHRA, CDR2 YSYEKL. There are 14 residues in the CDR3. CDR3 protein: CASSQGLANYGYTF. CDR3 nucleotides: TGCGCCAGCAGCCAAGGATTAGCTAACTATGGCTACACCTTC.

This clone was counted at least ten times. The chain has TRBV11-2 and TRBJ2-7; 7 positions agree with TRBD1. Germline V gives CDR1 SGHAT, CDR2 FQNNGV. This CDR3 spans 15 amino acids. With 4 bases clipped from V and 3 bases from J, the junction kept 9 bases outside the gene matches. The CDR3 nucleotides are TGTGCCAGCAGCTCTTCACAGGGGCACATCTACGAGCAGTACTTC. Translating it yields CASSSSQGHIYEQYF. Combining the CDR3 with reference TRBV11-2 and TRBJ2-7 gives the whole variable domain EAGVAQSPRYKIIEKRQSVAFWCNPISGHATLYWYQQILGQGPKLLIQFQNNGVVDDSQLPKDRFSAERLKGVDSTLKIQPAKLEDSAVYLCASSSSQGHIYEQYFGPGTRLTVT.

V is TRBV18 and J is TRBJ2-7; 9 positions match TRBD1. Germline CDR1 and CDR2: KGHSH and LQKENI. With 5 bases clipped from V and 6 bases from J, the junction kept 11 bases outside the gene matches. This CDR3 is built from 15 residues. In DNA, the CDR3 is TGTGCCAGCTCATCGAGCCGGGACAGGGTTGGCGAGCAGTACTTC. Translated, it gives CASSSSRDRVGEQYF. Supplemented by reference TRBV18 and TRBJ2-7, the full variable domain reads NAGVMQNPRHLVRRRGQEARLRCSPMKGHSHVYWYRQLPEEGLKFMVYLQKENIIDESGMPKERFSAEFPKEGPSILRIQQVVRGDSAAYFCASSSSRDRVGEQYFGPGTRLTVT.

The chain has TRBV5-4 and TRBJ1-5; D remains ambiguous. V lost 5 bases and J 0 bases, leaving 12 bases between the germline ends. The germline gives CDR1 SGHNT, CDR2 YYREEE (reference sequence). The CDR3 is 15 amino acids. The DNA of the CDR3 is TGTGCCAGCAGTCTTGCCCCGAGTAGCAATCAGCCCCAGCATTTT. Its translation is CASSLAPSSNQPQHF.

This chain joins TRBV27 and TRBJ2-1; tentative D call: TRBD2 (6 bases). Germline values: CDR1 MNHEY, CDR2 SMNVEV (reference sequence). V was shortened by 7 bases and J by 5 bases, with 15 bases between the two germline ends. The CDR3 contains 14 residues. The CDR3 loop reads CASTPLAVNNEQFF. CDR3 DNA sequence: TGTGCCAGCACACCTTTAGCGGTGAACAATGAGCAGTTCTTC.

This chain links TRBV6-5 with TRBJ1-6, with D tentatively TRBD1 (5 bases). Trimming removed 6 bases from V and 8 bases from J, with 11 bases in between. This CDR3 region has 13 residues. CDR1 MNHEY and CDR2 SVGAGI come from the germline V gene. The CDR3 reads CASRAGNYSPLHF. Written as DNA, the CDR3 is TGTGCCAGCAGAGCAGGGAACTATTCACCCCTCCACTTT.

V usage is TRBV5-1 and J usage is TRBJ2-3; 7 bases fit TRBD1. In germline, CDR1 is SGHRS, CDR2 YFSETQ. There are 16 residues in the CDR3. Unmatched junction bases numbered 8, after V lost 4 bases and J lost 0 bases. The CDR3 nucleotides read TGCGCCAGCAGCCAGGGGACAGTAGCTAGCACAGATACGCAGTATTTT. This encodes CASSQGTVASTDTQYF.

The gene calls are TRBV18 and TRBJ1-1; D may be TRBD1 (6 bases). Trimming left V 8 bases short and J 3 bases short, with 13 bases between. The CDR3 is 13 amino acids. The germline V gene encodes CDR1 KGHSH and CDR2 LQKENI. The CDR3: CASKTGKDTEAFF. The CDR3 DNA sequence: TGTGCCAGCAAAACAGGGAAAGACACTGAAGCTTTCTTT.

CDR3 loop: CASRTGFYEQYF. The CDR3 nucleotides read TGTGCCAGCAGGACAGGGTTCTACGAGCAGTACTTC. This sequence joins TRBV28 and TRBJ2-7; 7 bases line up with TRBD1. Germline lookup yields CDR1 MDHEN and CDR2 SYDVKM. The CDR3 totals 12 residues. The junction had 2 bases not matched to a gene; V was cut back by 6 bases and J by 3 bases.

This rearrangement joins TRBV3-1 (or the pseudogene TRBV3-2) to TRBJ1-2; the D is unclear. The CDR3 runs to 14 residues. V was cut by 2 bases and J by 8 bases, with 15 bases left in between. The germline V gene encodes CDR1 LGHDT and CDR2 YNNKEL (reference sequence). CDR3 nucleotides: TGTGCCAGCAGCCAAAATGGGCTTCCACGGGGCTACACCTTC. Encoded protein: CASSQNGLPRGYTF.

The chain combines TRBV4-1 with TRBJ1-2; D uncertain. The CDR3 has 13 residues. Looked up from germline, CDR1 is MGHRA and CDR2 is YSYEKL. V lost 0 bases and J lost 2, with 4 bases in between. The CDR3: CASSQDANYGYTF. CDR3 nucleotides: TGCGCCAGCAGCCAAGATGCGAACTATGGCTACACCTTC.

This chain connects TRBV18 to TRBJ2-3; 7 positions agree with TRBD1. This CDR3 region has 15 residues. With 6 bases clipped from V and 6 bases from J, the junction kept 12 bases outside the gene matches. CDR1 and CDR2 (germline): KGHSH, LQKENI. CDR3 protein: CASSPHRGQTDTQYF. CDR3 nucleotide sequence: TGTGCCAGCTCCCCCCACAGGGGACAGACCGATACGCAGTATTTT. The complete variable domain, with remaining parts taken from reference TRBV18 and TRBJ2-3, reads NAGVMQNPRHLVRRRGQEARLRCSPMKGHSHVYWYRQLPEEGLKFMVYLQKENIIDESGMPKERFSAEFPKEGPSILRIQQVVRGDSAAYFCASSPHRGQTDTQYFGPGTRLTVL.

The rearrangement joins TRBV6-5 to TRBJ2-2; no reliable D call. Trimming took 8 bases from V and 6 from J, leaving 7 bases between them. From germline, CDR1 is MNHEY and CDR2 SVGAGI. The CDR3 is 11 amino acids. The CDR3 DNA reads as TGTGCCAGCCTGAGCGCCGGGGAGCTGTTTTTT. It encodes CASLSAGELFF.

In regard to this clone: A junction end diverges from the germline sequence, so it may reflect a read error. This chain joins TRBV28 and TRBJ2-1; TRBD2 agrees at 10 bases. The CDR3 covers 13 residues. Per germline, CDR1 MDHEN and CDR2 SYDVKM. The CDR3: CATDRELAGELVF. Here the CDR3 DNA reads TGTGCCACAGATCGGGAGCTAGCGGGAGAATTGGTCTTC.

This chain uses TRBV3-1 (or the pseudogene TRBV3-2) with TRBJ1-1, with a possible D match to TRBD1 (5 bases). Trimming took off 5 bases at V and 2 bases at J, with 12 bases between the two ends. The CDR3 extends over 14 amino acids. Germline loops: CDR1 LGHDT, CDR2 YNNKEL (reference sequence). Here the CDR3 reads CASSTLTANTEAFF. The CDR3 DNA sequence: TGTGCCAGCAGCACCCTGACAGCAAACACTGAAGCTTTCTTT.